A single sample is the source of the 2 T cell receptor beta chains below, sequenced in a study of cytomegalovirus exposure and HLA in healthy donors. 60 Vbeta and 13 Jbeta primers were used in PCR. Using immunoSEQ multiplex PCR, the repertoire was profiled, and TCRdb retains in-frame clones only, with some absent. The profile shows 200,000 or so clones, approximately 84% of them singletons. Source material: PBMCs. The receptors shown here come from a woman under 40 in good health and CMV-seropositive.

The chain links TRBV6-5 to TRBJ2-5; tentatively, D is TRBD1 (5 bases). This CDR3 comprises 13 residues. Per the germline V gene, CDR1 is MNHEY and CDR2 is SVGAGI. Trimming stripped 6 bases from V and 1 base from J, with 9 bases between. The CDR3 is CASSLRGQETQYF. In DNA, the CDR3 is TGTGCCAGCAGCCTAAGGGGCCAAGAGACCCAGTACTTC.

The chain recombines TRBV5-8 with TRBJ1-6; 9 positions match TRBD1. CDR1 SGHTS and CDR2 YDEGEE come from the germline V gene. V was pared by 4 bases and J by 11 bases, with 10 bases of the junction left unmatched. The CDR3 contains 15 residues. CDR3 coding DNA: TGTGCCAGCAGCCGGGAGGGACAGGGTCGTCCACCCCTCCACTTT. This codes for CASSREGQGRPPLHF. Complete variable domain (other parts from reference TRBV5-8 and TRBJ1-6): EAGVTQSPTHLIKTRGQQATLRCSPISGHTSVYWYQQALGLGLQFLLWYDEGEERNRGNFPPRFSGRQFPNYSSELNVNALELEDSALYLCASSREGQGRPPLHFGNGTRLTVT.